The 16 T cell receptor beta chains below all came from one sample that was sequenced in a study of T cell responses to AZD1222 COVID-19 vaccine. The repertoire was sequenced with immunoSEQ multiplex PCR; TCRdb's copy has only in-frame clones and lacks some. The table has roughly 110,000 clones, 90% to 95% seen once; the top ten hold about 6.8%. The sequenced sample was peripheral blood, obtained 28 days after the second AZD1222 dose. The source is an adult who received the AZD1222 COVID-19 vaccine.

The rearrangement links TRBV9 to TRBJ1-1, with 12 bases lining up with TRBD1. Germline V CDR1 and CDR2: SGDLS, YYNGEE. Trimming removed 5 bases from V and 1 base from J; junction bases left unmatched: 0. The CDR3 runs 14 residues. The CDR3 DNA follows: TGTGCCAGCAGGGGACAGGGGGCGAACACTGAAGCTTTCTTT. Protein sequence: CASRGQGANTEAFF.

The V call is TRBV11-2, the J call TRBJ2-1, with TRBD2 matching over 12 bases. CDR3 length: 15 residues. The junction had 0 bases not matched to a gene; V was cut back by 2 bases and J by 4 bases. Germline-derived CDR1 and CDR2 are SGHAT and FQNNGV. CDR3 bases: TGTGCCAGCAGCTTACTAGCGGGAGGGTACAATGAGCAGTTCTTC. As protein: CASSLLAGGYNEQFF.

V usage is TRBV6-5 and J usage is TRBJ2-7; TRBD2 aligns across 8 bases. The germline CDR1 and CDR2 sequences are MNHEY and SVGAGI. Unmatched junction bases numbered 3, after V lost 0 bases and J lost 2 bases. The CDR3 extends over 15 amino acids. The DNA of the CDR3 is TGTGCCAGCAGTTACTCGGATAGCGGGACCTACGAGCAGTACTTC. Translation gives CASSYSDSGTYEQYF.

The V and J genes are TRBV9 and TRBJ2-1; a possible D gene is TRBD2 (5 bases). V was trimmed by 1 base and J by 8 bases, leaving 13 bases between them. CDR1 and CDR2 from the germline V gene are SGDLS and YYNGEE. This CDR3 comprises 14 residues. The CDR3: CASSVRNSADEQFF. The CDR3 DNA sequence: TGTGCCAGCAGCGTAAGAAATAGCGCAGATGAGCAGTTCTTC.

This chain uses TRBV6-5 with TRBJ1-4; D is unclear. From germline, CDR1 is MNHEY and CDR2 SVGAGI. This CDR3 has 13 residues. The V end was cut by 3 bases, the J end by 12 bases, with 14 bases between. DNA for the CDR3: TGTGCCAGCAGTTATCGACGGCTTAGGGAACTGTTTTTT. It yields the protein CASSYRRLRELFF.

This clone was seen just once. CDR3 nucleotide sequence: TGTGCCAGCAGCTTAGGCGGGAGTTTGAGAGAGCAGTACTTC. Translating it yields CASSLGGSLREQYF. V usage is TRBV11-2 and J usage is TRBJ2-7, with TRBD2 matching over 7 bases. V lost 1 base, J lost 7 bases, and 7 bases stayed unmatched. The germline V gene has CDR1 SGHAT and CDR2 FQNNGV. This CDR3 is built from 14 residues.

Worth noting for this clone: The sample contains more than one DNA sequence encoding this CDR3. The chain links TRBV28 to TRBJ1-1; the match to TRBD1 covers 7 bases. This CDR3 is built from 15 residues. Germline values: CDR1 MDHEN, CDR2 SYDVKM. V was pared by 5 bases and J by 1 base, with 7 bases of the junction left unmatched. CDR3 coding DNA: TGTGCCAGCAGTCCAAGGACAGGTGCGAACACTGAAGCTTTCTTT. It encodes CASSPRTGANTEAFF.

The V gene is TRBV29-1, the J gene TRBJ2-2, with D hard to call. Trimming shortened V by 6 bases and J by 7 bases, and 9 bases separated the two germline ends. The CDR3 totals 11 residues. Germline CDR1 and CDR2: SQVTM and ANQGSEA. The CDR3 DNA reads as TGCAGCGTCACCTTGGGCGGGGAGCTGTTTTTT. Protein: CSVTLGGELFF.

This clone appeared a single time. The J gene is TRBJ2-5, the V gene TRBV10-3; 10 bases fit TRBD1. The CDR3 runs 15 residues. Germline values: CDR1 ENHRY, CDR2 SYGVKD. J gave up 4 bases and V 6 bases, and 8 bases lay outside the gene matches. The CDR3 sequence is CAIRPGQGSSETQYF. The CDR3 coding sequence is TGTGCCATCAGACCGGGACAGGGGTCTTCAGAGACCCAGTACTTC.

There are a few counts of this clone. V is TRBV27 and J is TRBJ1-5; D remains ambiguous. Germline V gene lookup returns CDR1 MNHEY and CDR2 SMNVEV (reference sequence). The CDR3 consists of 13 residues. V was trimmed by 3 bases and J by 7 bases, leaving 10 bases between them. CDR3 DNA sequence: TGTGCCAGCAGTTTTCGGGAAAGGCAGCCCCAGCATTTT. Protein sequence: CASSFRERQPQHF.

The chain links TRBV6-6 to TRBJ2-7; tentatively, D is TRBD1 (5 bases). The CDR3 is 13 residues long. V lost 8 bases to trimming and J lost 4 bases, with 15 bases between them. CDR1 and CDR2 from the germline V gene are MNHNY and SVGAGI (reference sequence). CDR3: CASHGATAYEQYF. Written as DNA, the CDR3 is TGTGCCAGCCATGGGGCAACCGCATACGAGCAGTACTTC.

This rearrangement joins TRBV5-1 to TRBJ1-5; D is perhaps TRBD1 (5 bases). The CDR3 totals 16 residues. In germline, CDR1 is SGHRS, CDR2 YFSETQ. V was trimmed by 3 bases and J by 0 bases, leaving 13 bases between them. The CDR3 DNA reads as TGCGCCAGCAGCTGGGGGGACGCGTATAGCAATCAGCCCCAGCATTTT. Its translation: CASSWGDAYSNQPQHF.

The chain joins TRBV5-6 to TRBJ2-3; 7 bases fit TRBD2. The CDR3 has 14 amino acids. Germline trimming cut 4 bases from V and 6 bases from J; bases unmatched to any gene: 8. Looked up from germline, CDR1 is SGHDT and CDR2 is YYEEEE. This CDR3 reads CASSQGLNGDTQYF. The CDR3 DNA reads as TGTGCCAGCAGCCAGGGACTAAACGGGGATACGCAGTATTTT.

The chain carries TRBV5-1 and TRBJ2-5; either TRBD1 or TRBD2 may supply D (5 bases each). This CDR3 has 17 residues. The V gene lost 0 bases and the J gene lost 5 bases, with 20 bases spanning the gap. Germline V gives CDR1 SGHRS, CDR2 YFSETQ. The CDR3 bases are TGCGCCAGCAGCTTGGACAGGAGGCCCCGGGTATGGGAGACCCAGTACTTC. Amino acid sequence: CASSLDRRPRVWETQYF.

CDR3 DNA sequence: TGTGCCAGCAGCCAAGTGCGGGGCTCCTACGAGCAGTACTTC. Translation gives CASSQVRGSYEQYF. The rearrangement links TRBV3-1 (or the pseudogene TRBV3-2) to TRBJ2-7, with a tentative D call TRBD2 (6 bases). V dropped 1 base and J dropped 0 bases, with 7 bases sitting between them. This CDR3 region has 14 residues. Per the germline V gene, CDR1 is LGHDT and CDR2 is YNNKEL (reference sequence).

V gene TRBV3-1 (or the pseudogene TRBV3-2) combines with J gene TRBJ1-2; D is undetermined. Germline CDR1 is LGHDT and CDR2 is YNNKEL (reference sequence). Trimming shortened V by 4 bases and J by 4 bases, and 16 bases separated the two germline ends. The CDR3 is made up of 15 amino acids. DNA for the CDR3: TGTGCCAGCAGCCCTCGGACCCCGGGTGGCTATGGCTACACCTTC. Amino acids: CASSPRTPGGYGYTF.